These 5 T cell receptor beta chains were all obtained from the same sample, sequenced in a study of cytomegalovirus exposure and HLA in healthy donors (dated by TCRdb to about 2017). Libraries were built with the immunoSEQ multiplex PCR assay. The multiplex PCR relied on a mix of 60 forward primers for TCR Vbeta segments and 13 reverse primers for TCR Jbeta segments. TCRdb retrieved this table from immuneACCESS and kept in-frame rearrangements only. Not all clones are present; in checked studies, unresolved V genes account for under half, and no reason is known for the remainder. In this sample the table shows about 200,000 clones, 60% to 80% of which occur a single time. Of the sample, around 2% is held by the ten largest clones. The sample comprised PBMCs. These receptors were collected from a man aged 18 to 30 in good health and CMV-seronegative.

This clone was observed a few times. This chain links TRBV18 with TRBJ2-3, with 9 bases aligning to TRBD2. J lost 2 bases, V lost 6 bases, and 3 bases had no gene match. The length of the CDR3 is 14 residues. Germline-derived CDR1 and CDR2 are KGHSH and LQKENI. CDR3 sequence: CASSGTSPTDTQYF. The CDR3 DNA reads TGTGCCAGCTCCGGGACTAGCCCCACAGATACGCAGTATTTT. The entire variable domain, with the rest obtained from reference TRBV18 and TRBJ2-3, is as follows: NAGVMQNPRHLVRRRGQEARLRCSPMKGHSHVYWYRQLPEEGLKFMVYLQKENIIDESGMPKERFSAEFPKEGPSILRIQQVVRGDSAAYFCASSGTSPTDTQYFGPGTRLTVL.

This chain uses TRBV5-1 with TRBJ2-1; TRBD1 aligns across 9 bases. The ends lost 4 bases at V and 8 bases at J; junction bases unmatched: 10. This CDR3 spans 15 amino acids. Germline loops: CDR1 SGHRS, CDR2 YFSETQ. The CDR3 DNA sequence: TGCGCCAGCAGCACCTCCGGGACAGGGCACGATGAGCAGTTCTTC. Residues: CASSTSGTGHDEQFF. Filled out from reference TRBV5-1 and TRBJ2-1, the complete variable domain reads KAGVTQTPRYLIKTRGQQVTLSCSPISGHRSVSWYQQTPGQGLQFLFEYFSETQRNKGNFPGRFSGRQFSNSRSEMNVSTLELGDSALYLCASSTSGTGHDEQFFGPGTRLTVL.

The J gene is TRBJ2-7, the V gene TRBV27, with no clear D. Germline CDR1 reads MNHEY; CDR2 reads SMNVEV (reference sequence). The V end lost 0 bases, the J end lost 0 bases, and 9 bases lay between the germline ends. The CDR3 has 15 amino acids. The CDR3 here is CASSLSWQDSYEQYF. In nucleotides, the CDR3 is TGTGCCAGCAGTTTATCGTGGCAGGACTCCTACGAGCAGTACTTC.

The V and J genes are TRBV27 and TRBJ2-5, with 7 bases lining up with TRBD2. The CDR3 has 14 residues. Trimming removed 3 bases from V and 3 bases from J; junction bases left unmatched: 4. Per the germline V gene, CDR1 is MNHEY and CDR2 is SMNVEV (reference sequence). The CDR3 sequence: CASSFEGGKETQYF. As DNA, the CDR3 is TGTGCCAGCAGTTTTGAGGGAGGGAAAGAGACCCAGTACTTC.

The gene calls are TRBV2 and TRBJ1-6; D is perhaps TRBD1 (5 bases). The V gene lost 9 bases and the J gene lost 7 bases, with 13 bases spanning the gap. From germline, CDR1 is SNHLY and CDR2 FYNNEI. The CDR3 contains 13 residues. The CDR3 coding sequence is TGTGCCAGACGAATGACAGAAAATTCACCCCTCCACTTT. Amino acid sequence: CARRMTENSPLHF. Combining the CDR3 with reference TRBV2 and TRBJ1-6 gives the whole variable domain EPEVTQTPSHQVTQMGQEVILRCVPISNHLYFYWYRQILGQKVEFLVSFYNNEISEKSEIFDDQFSVERPDGSNFTLKIRSTKLEDSAMYFCARRMTENSPLHFGNGTRLTVT.